This T cell receptor beta chain was documented in a study of blood T cell repertoires in COVID-19 (dated by TCRdb to about 2020). A note on the overall study: The collaborator samples originated in the United States, Italy and Spain and spanned the acute and convalescent phases of COVID-19. A freely available public database, intended as a resource for researchers studying the immune response to SARS-CoV-2, is where the repertoires were released. The sample metadata nearly always contained a de-identified subject ID, COVID-19 status, age in years and sex. The dataset comprised deeply sampled blood TCRbeta repertoires from subjects exposed to, actively infected with, or recovered from COVID-19. HLA class I and class II types, where available, came from metadata supplied by the sample provider rather than from assay-based typing. Samples came from the ongoing ImmuneRACE study (first 160 participants) plus 1,254 subjects from 6 global collaborators. The prospective study material was composed of cDNA or gDNA derived from T cells, B-cell-depleted T cells, or PBMCs. The investigation overall reported the following: Clinical and demographic metadata were provided uncurated, with the amount varying by source and participant.

TCRbeta CDR3 regions were amplified from genomic DNA using the immunoSEQ Assay, a bias-controlled multiplex PCR. Per the original workflow: Within the assay, amplification of reference gene primers was used to estimate how many nucleated cells each sample contained. To quantify the absolute abundance of each unique TCRbeta CDR3 rearrangement, sequence reads were collapsed and filtered. For each sample, productive Simpson clonality was calculated by taking the square root of Simpson's diversity index across productive rearrangements. Not all clones reach the TCRdb copy of this immuneACCESS table, which keeps in-frame sequences only. Checked studies attribute under half of the gap to unresolved V genes and leave the rest unexplained. That table gives V, J and clone size, and the DNA gave D and trimming. Recorded for this sample are more than 110,000 clones; almost 85% of them occurred a single time. The ten largest clones take up under 3% of the sample.

Reading the germline V gene (reference sequence) gives CDR1 DFQATT and CDR2 SNEGSKA. Deletion took 3 bases off V and 0 bases off J, with a span of 24 bases between the germline ends. The CDR3 holds 19 amino acids from the cysteine to the phenylalanine. Solely the CDR3 DNA is kept, with 57 bases framed from the first base. Whole blood was collected in K2EDTA tubes by collaborating institutions according to the institutions' own protocols. Collaborator samples were shipped for TCRbeta analysis as frozen whole blood, isolated PBMCs, or DNA extracted from either sample type. To note about this clone: Its antigen remains undetermined. It has no much larger one-base neighbor in the sample; base qualities were not kept.

This sequence originates from a man aged 45-65 years with acute or convalescent COVID-19. Sequenced sample: peripheral blood. The chain couples TRBV20-1 to TRBJ2-1; TRBD1 is a weak D gene call, 7 bases matching. The DNA sequence is as follows: TGCAGTGCTAGTGTAGCAGGGGGGAGAGTTCCAAGCTCCTACAATGAGCAGTTCTTC. It specifies CSASVAGGRVPSSYNEQFF.